What follows are 27 T cell receptor beta chains derived from one specimen sequenced in a study of T cell responses to AZD1222 COVID-19 vaccine. The protocol was immunoSEQ multiplex PCR, while the TCRdb copy is restricted to in-frame clones and leaves out a portion. The sample lists approximately 45,000 clones, approximately 90% occurring once. Specimen: peripheral blood, collected 28 days after the second AZD1222 dose. These receptors were taken from an adult who received the AZD1222 COVID-19 vaccine.

The chain recombines TRBV5-6 with TRBJ2-7, with a tentative D call TRBD1 (6 bases). CDR1 is SGHDT and CDR2 is YYEEEE in the germline V gene. CDR3 length: 14 residues. The V end was cut by 4 bases, the J end by 0 bases, with 11 bases between. The CDR3 region has the DNA TGTGCCAGCAGCACCGACAGGATCTCCTACGAGCAGTACTTC. Amino acids: CASSTDRISYEQYF.

V gene TRBV7-3 combines with J gene TRBJ1-1; TRBD1 agrees at 9 bases. Trimming removed 5 bases from V and 7 bases from J; junction bases left unmatched: 8. The CDR3 runs to 14 residues. Per the germline V gene, CDR1 is SGHTA and CDR2 is FQGTGA. The CDR3 sequence: CASSLTGGEVEAFF. CDR3 nucleotides: TGTGCCAGCAGCCTTACAGGGGGCGAAGTTGAAGCTTTCTTT.

The sample holds one count of this clone. Other nucleotide sequences from this sample produce the same CDR3. This rearrangement joins TRBV19 to TRBJ2-7; no clear D. The CDR3 is 13 amino acids. Germline CDR1 is LNHDA and CDR2 is SQIVND (reference sequence). V lost 3 bases and J 4 bases, leaving 10 bases between the germline ends. The CDR3: CASSIGRPYEQYF. The CDR3 DNA is TGTGCCAGTAGTATTGGCAGACCTTACGAGCAGTACTTC.

The chain joins TRBV30 to TRBJ2-7; TRBD2 matches at 8 bases. The CDR3 contains 15 residues. Germline CDR1 and CDR2: GTSNPN and SVGIG (reference sequence). Trimming at V came to 0 bases and at J to 7 bases, leaving 11 bases not matched to a gene. The CDR3: CAWSVPGLVMGEQYF. For the CDR3, the DNA is TGTGCCTGGAGTGTACCGGGACTAGTAATGGGGGAGCAGTACTTC.

The chain couples TRBV19 to TRBJ2-2; D is perhaps TRBD1 (6 bases). Germline CDR1 is LNHDA and CDR2 is SQIVND (reference sequence). The V end was cut by 5 bases, the J end by 5 bases, with 9 bases between. The CDR3 length is 13 residues. CDR3 coding DNA: TGTGCCAGTAGTGTCACAGGGACCGGGGAGCTGTTTTTT. Translation gives CASSVTGTGELFF.

In regard to this clone: The junction does not match germline at one end; this may be a read error. The chain links TRBV5-6 to TRBJ2-7, with D possibly matching TRBD1 (6 bases). CDR1 and CDR2 from the germline V gene are SGHDT and YYEEEE. The CDR3 totals 14 residues. The CDR3, as DNA: TGTGCCAGCAGCCGACAACTCAAGGGCTGGGGGCTCCACTTC. Translating gives CASSRQLKGWGLHF.

V gene TRBV28 combines with J gene TRBJ2-7, with 9 bases identical to TRBD2. Germline lookup yields CDR1 MDHEN and CDR2 SYDVKM. With V trimmed by 2 bases and J by 1 base, 0 bases remained unmatched. This CDR3 has 14 amino acids. The CDR3 loop is CASSLAGGSYEQYF. CDR3 sequence (DNA): TGTGCCAGCAGTTTAGCGGGAGGGTCCTACGAGCAGTACTTC.

The chain recombines TRBV7-9 with TRBJ2-1, with D perhaps TRBD2 (5 bases). Germline V gene data show CDR1 as SEHNR and CDR2 as FQNEAQ (reference sequence). The CDR3 runs 13 residues. Trimming pared 4 bases from V and 10 bases from J, leaving 14 bases between. CDR3 amino acids: CASSSLWRGEQFF. The CDR3 DNA reads as TGTGCCAGCAGCTCACTATGGAGAGGGGAGCAGTTCTTC.

This chain uses TRBV9 with TRBJ1-5; the D is unclear. This CDR3 is 16 amino acids long. Trimming stripped 4 bases from V and 1 base from J, with 15 bases between. Germline CDR1 and CDR2: SGDLS and YYNGEE. The CDR3: CASSPDTPLSNQPQHF. For the CDR3, the DNA is TGTGCCAGCAGCCCCGATACCCCACTGAGCAATCAGCCCCAGCATTTT.

The J gene is TRBJ2-1, the V gene TRBV19; D ambiguous. The CDR3 sequence is 15 residues long. CDR1 is LNHDA, CDR2 SQIVND, per germline (reference sequence). The V end lost 7 bases, the J end lost 1 base, and 14 bases lay between the germline ends. CDR3 protein: CASTPSKPSYNEQFF. The DNA of the CDR3 is TGTGCCAGTACCCCGTCAAAGCCTTCCTACAATGAGCAGTTCTTC.

This sequence joins TRBV6-5 and TRBJ1-1, with D possibly being TRBD1 (5 bases). The CDR3 has 13 residues. With 2 bases removed from V and 5 bases from J, the gap between germline ends came to 9 bases. CDR1 MNHEY and CDR2 SVGAGI come from the germline V gene. The CDR3 here is CASSYRGQTEAFF. CDR3 in DNA: TGTGCCAGCAGTTACAGGGGTCAGACTGAAGCTTTCTTT.

The chain employs TRBV5-1 and TRBJ2-7; D may correspond to TRBD1 or TRBD2 (5 bases each). This CDR3 spans 14 amino acids. V lost 2 bases and J 2 bases, leaving 11 bases between the germline ends. CDR1 is SGHRS and CDR2 is YFSETQ in the germline V gene. CDR3 nucleotides: TGCGCCAGCAGCTTAGGGACGGGCCCCTACGAGCAGTACTTC. It yields the protein CASSLGTGPYEQYF.

The rearrangement uses TRBV10-2 and TRBJ2-7; D is ambiguous. The germline V and J ends were trimmed by 4 bases and 7 bases, with 11 bases remaining between them. The CDR3 runs 12 residues. The germline V gene encodes CDR1 WSHSY and CDR2 SAAADI. The CDR3 DNA follows: TGCGCCAGCAGTGTTCAAACTCGGGAGCAGTACTTC. Residues: CASSVQTREQYF.

The V call is TRBV7-9, the J call TRBJ2-1; tentatively, D is TRBD2 (5 bases). CDR1 is SEHNR and CDR2 is FQNEAQ in the germline V gene (reference sequence). The CDR3 has 14 residues. V lost 0 bases and J lost 9, with 12 bases in between. This chain's CDR3 is CASSLAMASTEQFF. CDR3 bases: TGTGCCAGCAGCTTAGCGATGGCTAGCACTGAGCAGTTCTTC.

The CDR3 region has the DNA TGTGCCAGCAGCTTGGGCGAAGACGGTGAGCAGTTCTTC. Translated: CASSLGEDGEQFF. The V call is TRBV5-6, the J call TRBJ2-1, with D uncertain. The ends were cut back, 0 bases at V and 9 bases at J, with 10 bases in the middle. The V gene's germline CDR1 is SGHDT and CDR2 YYEEEE. The length of the CDR3 is 13 residues.

The gene calls are TRBV10-3 and TRBJ2-3; D is possibly TRBD1 (5 bases). Germline V gene sequence: CDR1 ENHRY, CDR2 SYGVKD. V shed 0 bases and J shed 4 bases, with 8 bases lying between them. The CDR3 sequence is 14 residues long. CDR3 DNA sequence: TGTGCCATCAGTGAGTCGAGCAGGGCAGATACGCAGTATTTT. This codes for CAISESSRADTQYF.

The CDR3 sequence is CASSFRQGNTQYF. CDR3 in DNA: TGTGCCAGCAGTTTTCGACAGGGGAATACGCAGTATTTT. This chain uses TRBV27 with TRBJ2-3; TRBD1 agrees at 8 bases. The germline gives CDR1 MNHEY, CDR2 SMNVEV (reference sequence). V was pared by 3 bases and J by 7 bases, with 3 bases of the junction left unmatched. This CDR3 has 13 amino acids.

The chain employs TRBV7-8 and TRBJ1-6, with a tentative D call TRBD1 (6 bases). Germline lookup yields CDR1 SGHVS and CDR2 FQNEAQ. The CDR3 has 15 amino acids. V shed 1 base and J shed 6 bases, with 10 bases lying between them. The CDR3 sequence is CASSLVRTANSPLHF. The CDR3 nucleotides read TGTGCCAGCAGCTTAGTTAGGACAGCTAATTCACCCCTCCACTTT.

The chain recombines TRBV6-6 with TRBJ1-2, with 8 bases matching TRBD1. The germline CDR1 and CDR2 sequences are MNHNY and SVGAGI (reference sequence). V dropped 5 bases and J dropped 1; count of bases not matched to a gene: 9. The length of the CDR3 is 16 residues. The CDR3: CASSPTGANLNYGYTF. CDR3 sequence (DNA): TGTGCCAGCAGTCCGACAGGGGCGAACCTTAACTATGGCTACACCTTC.

This clone was recorded once. V gene TRBV6-1 combines with J gene TRBJ2-2; 10 positions agree with TRBD2. Germline V lookup: CDR1 MNHNS, CDR2 SASEGT. This CDR3 is built from 16 residues. V was pared by 2 bases and J by 1 base, with 1 base of the junction left unmatched. The CDR3 sequence: CASSELAGGNTGELFF. The CDR3 nucleotides read TGTGCCAGCAGTGAATTAGCGGGAGGGAACACCGGGGAGCTGTTTTTT.

This chain joins TRBV15 and TRBJ1-1; possible D gene TRBD1, 5 bases. Trimming took 0 bases from V and 1 from J, leaving 6 bases between them. Per the germline V gene, CDR1 is LNHNV and CDR2 is YYDKDF (reference sequence). This CDR3 spans 14 amino acids. CDR3 loop: CATSRDRGNTEAFF. Written as DNA, the CDR3 is TGTGCCACCAGCAGAGATAGGGGGAACACTGAAGCTTTCTTT.

The chain uses TRBV9 and TRBJ2-2; TRBD2 matches at 8 bases. The trim removed 4 bases at V and 0 bases at J, leaving 8 bases unmatched. This CDR3 has 17 amino acids. Germline V lookup: CDR1 SGDLS, CDR2 YYNGEE. DNA for the CDR3: TGTGCCAGCAGCTCAAAGGCGGGAGGAGCGAACACCGGGGAGCTGTTTTTT. It encodes CASSSKAGGANTGELFF.

This chain uses TRBV11-2 with TRBJ2-7; 10 bases are shared with TRBD2. CDR3 length equals 16 residues. V trimming: 5 bases; J trimming: 2 bases; junction bases outside the gene matches: 9. Per the germline V gene, CDR1 is SGHAT and CDR2 is FQNNGV. The CDR3 DNA is TGTGCCAGCAGCCCGGTAGCGGGAGGTTCGACCTACGAGCAGTACTTC. Residues: CASSPVAGGSTYEQYF. Full variable domain (missing parts from reference TRBV11-2 and TRBJ2-7): EAGVAQSPRYKIIEKRQSVAFWCNPISGHATLYWYQQILGQGPKLLIQFQNNGVVDDSQLPKDRFSAERLKGVDSTLKIQPAKLEDSAVYLCASSPVAGGSTYEQYFGPGTRLTVT.

V is TRBV6-5 and J is TRBJ2-3; 9 bases agree with TRBD1. Germline V CDR1 and CDR2: MNHEY, SVGAGI. V dropped 7 bases and J dropped 5; count of bases not matched to a gene: 4. This CDR3 has 13 amino acids. The CDR3 DNA sequence: TGTGCCAGCACCCCGGGACAGGGAGATACGCAGTATTTT. Encoded protein: CASTPGQGDTQYF.

The V call is TRBV2, the J call TRBJ1-6; no clear D gene. This CDR3 has 15 residues. CDR1 SNHLY and CDR2 FYNNEI come from the germline V gene. The V gene lost 7 bases and the J gene lost 0 bases, with 10 bases spanning the gap. CDR3 bases: TGTGCCAGCAAATTTACATTCTCCTATAATTCACCCCTCCACTTT. As protein: CASKFTFSYNSPLHF.

The V call is TRBV25-1, the J call TRBJ2-3; D remains unclear. The CDR3 has 15 residues. CDR1 is MGHDK and CDR2 is SYGVNS in the germline V gene. V was clipped by 7 bases and J by 0 bases, with 14 bases between them. The CDR3, as DNA: TGTGCCAGCACCTCCCGGTCGGAGAGCACAGATACGCAGTATTTT. This encodes CASTSRSESTDTQYF.

The CDR3 loop reads CASSQVGRDTGSGNTIYF. The CDR3 nucleotides are TGTGCCAGCAGCCAAGTGGGGCGGGACACCGGCTCTGGAAACACCATATATTTT. The J gene is TRBJ1-3, the V gene TRBV4-2; D might be TRBD1 (6 bases). Germline V gene sequence: CDR1 LGHNA, CDR2 YNFKEQ. V lost 1 base and J lost 0, with 16 bases in between. This CDR3 has 18 residues.